The T cell receptor beta chain described here comes from a study of T-cell reconstitution after alpha-beta-depleted transplantation in children. On this clonotype itself: The antigen is undetermined.

Unique molecular identifiers were used to barcode this TCRbeta library. Via MiXCR, TCRdb re-called the PCR reads, giving one row per CDR3 protein. This table holds 100,000 or so distinct CDR3 sequences, around 5.9% found once. General study points: It was newly produced T cells that mostly accounted for T-cell counts and diversity one year after transplant. About two months after transplant, alpha-beta T cells reportedly came from several hundred expanded graft clones.

The source of this sequence is a female patient aged 2-9 years who had a stem cell transplant for Fanconi anemia, so the T cells may come from the graft donor. This specimen consisted of PBMCs, mostly from graft donor cells, obtained 60 days after TCRalphabeta/CD19-depleted stem cell transplant.

The CDR3 reads CASSLVLAGEQFF. The DNA for the CDR3 is TGTGCCAGCAGCTTAGTACTAGCTGGTGAGCAGTTCTTC. This chain links TRBV7-2 with TRBJ2-1; possible D gene TRBD2, 6 bases. Trimming removed 1 base from V and 9 bases from J, with 10 bases in between. The CDR3 is 13 residues long. Germline lookup yields CDR1 SGHTA and CDR2 FQGNSA. The variable domain in full, with the rest retrieved from reference TRBV7-2 and TRBJ2-1, is GAGVSQSPSNKVTEKGKDVELRCDPISGHTALYWYRQSLGQGLEFLIYFQGNSAPDKSGLPSDRFSAERTGGSVSTLTIQRTQQEDSAVYLCASSLVLAGEQFFGPGTRLTVL.